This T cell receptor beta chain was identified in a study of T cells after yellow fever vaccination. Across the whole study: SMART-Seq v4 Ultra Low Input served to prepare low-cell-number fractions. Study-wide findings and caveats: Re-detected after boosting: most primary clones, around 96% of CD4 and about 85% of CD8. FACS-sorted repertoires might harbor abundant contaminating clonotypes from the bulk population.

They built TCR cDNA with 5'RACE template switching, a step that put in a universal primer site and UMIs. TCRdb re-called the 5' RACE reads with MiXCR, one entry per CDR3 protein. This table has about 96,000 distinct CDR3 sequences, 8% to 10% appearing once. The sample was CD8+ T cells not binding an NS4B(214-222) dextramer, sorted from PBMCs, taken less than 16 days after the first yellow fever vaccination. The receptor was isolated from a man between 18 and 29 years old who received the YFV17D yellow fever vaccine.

The CDR3 loop reads CASSQDGGQLQYF. The CDR3 bases are TGCGCCAGCAGCCAAGATGGGGGGCAGCTCCAGTACTTC. The J gene is TRBJ2-5, the V gene TRBV4-1; possibly TRBD1 or TRBD2 for D (6 bases each). V shed 0 bases and J shed 10 bases, with 12 bases lying between them. This CDR3 has 13 amino acids. Germline CDR1 is MGHRA and CDR2 is YSYEKL.